This TCR beta chain was sequenced during a study of human T cells and chemical hapten exposure. Study overall: Patients had diphenylcyclopropenone applied to the scalp weekly throughout the approximately 24-week study. Patients, chiefly female, had alopecia areata, totalis or universalis. Whole-study findings and limits: Unchanged with DPC sensitization were TCRs above 1 in 1000 frequency.

TCRdb re-analysed the RACE reads in MiXCR, keeping a single row per CDR3 protein. The sample yields approximately 320,000 distinct CDR3 sequences, 5% to 6.5% seen once. In this sample, this clonotype turned up a few times. Antigen unknown. Time point of the sample: pre-sensitization, week 0. Treatment denoted: therapeutic diphenylcyclopropenone sensitization with weekly scalp DPC. RNA extraction used unfractionated whole blood as the source of total RNA. Unmatched junction bases numbered 7, after V lost 2 bases and J lost 3 bases. Germline V CDR1 and CDR2: MNHEY, SMNVEV (reference sequence). This CDR3 spans 15 amino acids.

The specimen was whole blood, collected in connection with sensitization to the hapten diphenylcyclopropenone (DPC). The sequence came from a woman aged 18-29 years with alopecia areata. Some clones in this sample may be carry-over from other donors' samples. The chain carries TRBV27 and TRBJ2-7; 7 bases agree with TRBD1. DNA for the CDR3: TGTGCCAGCAGTTTAAGGACAGGAATGGACTACGAGCAGTACTTC. Translating gives CASSLRTGMDYEQYF.